These 2 T cell receptor beta chains were all obtained from the same sample, sequenced in a study of T cell changes during pregnancy in multiple sclerosis. The assay was immunoSEQ multiplex PCR, and TCRdb's table has in-frame clones only and misses some. Found here are some 99,000 clones, about 94% of them singletons; the top ten hold less than 1%. This material consisted of peripheral blood, taken after pregnancy. The receptors stem from a female donor with multiple sclerosis, enrolled in a pregnancy study.

This clone was found once. The gene calls are TRBV5-6 and TRBJ1-2, with TRBD1 matching over 10 bases. CDR3 length equals 14 residues. Per the germline V gene, CDR1 is SGHDT and CDR2 is YYEEEE. V trimming: 4 bases; J trimming: 6 bases; junction bases outside the gene matches: 6. For the CDR3, the DNA is TGTGCCAGCAGCACCGGGACAGGGGTGGATGGCTACACCTTC. It translates to CASSTGTGVDGYTF.

The chain links TRBV5-4 to TRBJ2-1, with a tentative D call TRBD2 (5 bases). This CDR3 has 17 amino acids. CDR1 SGHNT and CDR2 YYREEE come from the germline V gene (reference sequence). Trimming took 0 bases from V and 5 from J, leaving 18 bases between them. The CDR3 sequence: CASSLVLRAATDNEQFF. The CDR3 bases are TGTGCCAGCAGCTTGGTCCTCCGAGCGGCGACTGACAATGAGCAGTTCTTC.